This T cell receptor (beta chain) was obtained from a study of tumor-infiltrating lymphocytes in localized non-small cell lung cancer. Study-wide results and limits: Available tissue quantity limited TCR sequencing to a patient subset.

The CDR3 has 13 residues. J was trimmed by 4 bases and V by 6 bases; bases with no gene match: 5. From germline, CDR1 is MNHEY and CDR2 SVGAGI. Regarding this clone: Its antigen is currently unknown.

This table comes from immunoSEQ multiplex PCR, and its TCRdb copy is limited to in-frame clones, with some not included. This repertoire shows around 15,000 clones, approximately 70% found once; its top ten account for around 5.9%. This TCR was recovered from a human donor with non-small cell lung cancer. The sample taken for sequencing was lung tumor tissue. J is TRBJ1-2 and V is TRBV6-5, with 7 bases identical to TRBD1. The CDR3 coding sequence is TGTGCCAGCAGAGGGACAGATCGCTATGGCTACACCTTC. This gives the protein CASRGTDRYGYTF.